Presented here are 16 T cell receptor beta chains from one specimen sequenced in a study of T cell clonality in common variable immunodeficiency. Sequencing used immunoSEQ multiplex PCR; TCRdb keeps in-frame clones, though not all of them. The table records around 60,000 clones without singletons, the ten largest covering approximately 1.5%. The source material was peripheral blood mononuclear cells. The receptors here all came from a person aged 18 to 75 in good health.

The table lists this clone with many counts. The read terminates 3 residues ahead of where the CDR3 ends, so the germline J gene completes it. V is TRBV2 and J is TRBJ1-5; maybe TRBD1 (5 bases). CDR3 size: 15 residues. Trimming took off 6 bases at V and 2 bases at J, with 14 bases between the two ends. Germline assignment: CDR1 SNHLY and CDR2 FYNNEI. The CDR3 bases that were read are TGTGCCAGCAGCGACAGTAATGGAGGCAATCAGCCC. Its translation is CASSDSNGGNQP. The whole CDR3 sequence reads CASSDSNGGNQPQHF.

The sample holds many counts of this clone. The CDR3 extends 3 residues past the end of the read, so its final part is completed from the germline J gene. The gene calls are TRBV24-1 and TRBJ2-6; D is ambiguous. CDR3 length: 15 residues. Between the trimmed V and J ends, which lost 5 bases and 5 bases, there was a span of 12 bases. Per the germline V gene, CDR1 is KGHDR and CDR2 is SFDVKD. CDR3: CATSGSGIWANVLTF. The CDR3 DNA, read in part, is TGTGCCACCAGTGGTTCAGGAATCTGGGCCAACGTC.

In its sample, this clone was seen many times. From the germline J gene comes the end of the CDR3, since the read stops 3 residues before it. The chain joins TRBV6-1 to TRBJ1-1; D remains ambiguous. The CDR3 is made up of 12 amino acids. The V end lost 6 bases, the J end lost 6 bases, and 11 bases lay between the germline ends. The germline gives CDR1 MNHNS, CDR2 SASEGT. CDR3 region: CASRERHPEAFF. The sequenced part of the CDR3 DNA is TGTGCCAGCAGAGAAAGACACCCTGAA.

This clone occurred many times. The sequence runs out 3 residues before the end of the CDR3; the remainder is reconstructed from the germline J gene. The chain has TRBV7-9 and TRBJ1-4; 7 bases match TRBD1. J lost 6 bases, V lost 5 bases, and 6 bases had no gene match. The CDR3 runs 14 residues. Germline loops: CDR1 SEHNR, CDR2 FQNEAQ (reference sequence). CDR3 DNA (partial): TGTGCCAGCAGCCCCGGAACAGGGGATGAAAAA. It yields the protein CASSPGTGDEK. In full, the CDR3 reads CASSPGTGDEKLFF.

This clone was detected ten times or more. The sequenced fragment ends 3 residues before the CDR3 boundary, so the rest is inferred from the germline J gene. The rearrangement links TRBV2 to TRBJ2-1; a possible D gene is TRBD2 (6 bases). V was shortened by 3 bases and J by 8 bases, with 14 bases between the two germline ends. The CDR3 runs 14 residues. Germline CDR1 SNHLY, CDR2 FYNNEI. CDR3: CASSDLAIADEQFF. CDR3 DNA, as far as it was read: TGTGCCAGCAGTGACCTAGCCATAGCGGATGAG.

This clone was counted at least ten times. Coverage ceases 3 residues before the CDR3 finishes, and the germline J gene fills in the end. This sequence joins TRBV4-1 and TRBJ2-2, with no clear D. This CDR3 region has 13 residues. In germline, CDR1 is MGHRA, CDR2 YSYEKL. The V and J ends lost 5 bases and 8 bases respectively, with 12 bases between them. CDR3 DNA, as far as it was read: TGCGCCAGCAGCATTGGGCTTTCTGGGGAG. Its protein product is CASSIGLSGE. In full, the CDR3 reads CASSIGLSGELFF.

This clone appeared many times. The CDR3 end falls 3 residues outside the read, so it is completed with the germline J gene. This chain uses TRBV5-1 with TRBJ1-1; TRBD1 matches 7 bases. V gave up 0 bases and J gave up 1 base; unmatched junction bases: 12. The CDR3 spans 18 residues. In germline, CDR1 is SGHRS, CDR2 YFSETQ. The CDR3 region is CASSLADRNAGGNTEAFF. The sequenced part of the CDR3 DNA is TGCGCCAGCAGCTTGGCCGATCGGAATGCAGGGGGGAACACTGAA.

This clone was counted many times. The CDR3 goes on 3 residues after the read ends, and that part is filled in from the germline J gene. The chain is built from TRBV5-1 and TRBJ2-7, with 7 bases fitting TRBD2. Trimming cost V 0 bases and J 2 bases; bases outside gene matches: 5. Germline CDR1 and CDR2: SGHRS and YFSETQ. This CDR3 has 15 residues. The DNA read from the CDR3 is TGCGCCAGCAGCTTGGACGGGACTACAACCTACGAG. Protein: CASSLDGTTTYE. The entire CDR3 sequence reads CASSLDGTTTYEQYF.

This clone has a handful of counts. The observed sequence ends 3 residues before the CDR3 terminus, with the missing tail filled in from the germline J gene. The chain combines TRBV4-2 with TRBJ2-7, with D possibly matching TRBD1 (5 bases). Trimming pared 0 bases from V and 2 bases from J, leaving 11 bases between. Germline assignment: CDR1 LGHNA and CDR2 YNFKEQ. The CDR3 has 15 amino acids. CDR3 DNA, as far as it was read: TGTGCCAGCAGCCAAGAGAAGTTACAGGCCTACGAG. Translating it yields CASSQEKLQAYE. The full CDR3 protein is CASSQEKLQAYEQYF.

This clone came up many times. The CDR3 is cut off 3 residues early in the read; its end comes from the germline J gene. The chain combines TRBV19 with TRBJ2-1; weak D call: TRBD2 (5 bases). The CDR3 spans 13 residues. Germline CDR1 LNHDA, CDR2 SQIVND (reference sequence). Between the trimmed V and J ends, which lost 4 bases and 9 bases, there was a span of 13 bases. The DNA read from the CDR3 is TGTGCCAGTAGTACCCCTCTAGCAAGTGAG. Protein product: CASSTPLASE. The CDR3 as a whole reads CASSTPLASEQFF.

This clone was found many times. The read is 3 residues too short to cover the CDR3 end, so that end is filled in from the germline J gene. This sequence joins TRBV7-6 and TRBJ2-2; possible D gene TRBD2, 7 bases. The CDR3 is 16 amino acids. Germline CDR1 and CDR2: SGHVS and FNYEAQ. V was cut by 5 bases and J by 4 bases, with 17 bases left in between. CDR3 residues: CASSHSRGGGTGELFF. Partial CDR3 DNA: TGTGCCAGCAGCCATTCAAGGGGGGGAGGCACCGGGGAG. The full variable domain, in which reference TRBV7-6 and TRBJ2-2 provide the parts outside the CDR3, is GAGVSQSPRYKVTKRGQDVALRCDPISGHVSLYWYRQALGQGPEFLTYFNYEAQQDKSGLPNDRFSAERPEGSISTLTIQRTEQRDSAMYRCASSHSRGGGTGELFFGEGSRLTVL.

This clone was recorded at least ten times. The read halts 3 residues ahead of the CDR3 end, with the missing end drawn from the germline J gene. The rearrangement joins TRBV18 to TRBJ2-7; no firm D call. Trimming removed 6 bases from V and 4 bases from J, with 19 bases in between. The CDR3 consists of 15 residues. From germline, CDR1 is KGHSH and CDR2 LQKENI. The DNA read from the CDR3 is TGTGCCAGCTCGAATGCCCGTGGCGGTCGGTACGAG. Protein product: CASSNARGGRYE. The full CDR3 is CASSNARGGRYEQYF.

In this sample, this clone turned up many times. CDR3 sequence reads: CASILGQSEQFF. CDR3 DNA (partial): TGTGCCAGCATTCTCGGACAGAGTGAG. The chain combines TRBV2 with TRBJ2-1; possible D gene TRBD1, 6 bases. The CDR3 is cut off 3 residues early in the read; its end comes from the germline J gene. Trimming cost V 7 bases and J 9 bases, with 13 bases left between them. Germline CDR1 reads SNHLY; CDR2 reads FYNNEI. The CDR3 runs 12 residues.

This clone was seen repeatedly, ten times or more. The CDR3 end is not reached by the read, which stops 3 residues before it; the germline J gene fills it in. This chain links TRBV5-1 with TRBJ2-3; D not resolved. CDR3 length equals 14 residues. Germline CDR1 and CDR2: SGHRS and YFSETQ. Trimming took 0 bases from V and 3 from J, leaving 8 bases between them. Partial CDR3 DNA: TGCGCCAGCAGCTTGGGCTATAGTACAGATACG. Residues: CASSLGYSTDT. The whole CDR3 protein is CASSLGYSTDTQYF.

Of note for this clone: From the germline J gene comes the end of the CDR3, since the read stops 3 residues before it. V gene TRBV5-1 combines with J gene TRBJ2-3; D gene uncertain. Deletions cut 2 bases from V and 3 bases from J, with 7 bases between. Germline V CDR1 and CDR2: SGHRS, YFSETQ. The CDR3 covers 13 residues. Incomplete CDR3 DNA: TGCGCCAGCAGCTTTCCATTTACAGATACG. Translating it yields CASSFPFTDT. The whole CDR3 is CASSFPFTDTQYF.

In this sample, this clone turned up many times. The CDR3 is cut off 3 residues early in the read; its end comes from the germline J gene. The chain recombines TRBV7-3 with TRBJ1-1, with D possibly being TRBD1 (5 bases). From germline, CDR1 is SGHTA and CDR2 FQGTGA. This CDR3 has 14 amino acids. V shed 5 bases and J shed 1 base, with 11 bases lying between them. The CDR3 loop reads CASSPGHSNTEAFF. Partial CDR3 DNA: TGTGCCAGCAGCCCAGGACACTCGAACACTGAA.